The rows below give T cell receptor beta chains drawn from one sample of a study of shared clonotypes between healthy human individuals. TCRdb's table, derived via immunoSEQ multiplex PCR, lists solely in-frame clones and lacks some. This table has some 1.5 million clones, nearly 99% appearing once. Specimen: naive CD4+ T cells sorted from blood. Receptors originate from a man under 40 in good health. CDR3s include the opening cysteine and the closing phenylalanine or tryptophan. Each record gives: clone size, V gene, J gene, D gene, CDR3 protein, CDR3 DNA. The D gene is left open where the match is weak. Clone size, where shown, is once, few, many, or a class for clones that have expanded.

clone size: .
V gene: TRBV6-5
J gene: TRBJ2-1
D gene: .
CDR3 protein: CASSYSKRSSYNEQFF
CDR3 DNA: TGTGCCAGCAGTTACTCGAAGCGGAGCTCCTACAATGAGCAGTTCTTC

clone size: .
V gene: TRBV7-2
J gene: TRBJ2-7
D gene: .
CDR3 protein: CASSSGHGPYEQYF
CDR3 DNA: TGTGCCAGCAGCTCAGGACACGGCCCCTACGAGCAGTACTTC

clone size: .
V gene: TRBV29-1
J gene: TRBJ2-1
D gene: TRBD2
CDR3 protein: CSVPRLAGGPTQFF
CDR3 DNA: TGCAGCGTCCCACGATTAGCGGGAGGGCCGACTCAGTTCTTC

clone size: .
V gene: TRBV6-1
J gene: TRBJ2-7
D gene: TRBD2
CDR3 protein: CASRGSGTYEQYF
CDR3 DNA: TGTGCCAGCAGGGGTAGCGGGACCTACGAGCAGTACTTC

clone size: .
V gene: TRBV5-1
J gene: TRBJ2-1
D gene: .
CDR3 protein: CASSPAGNEQFF
CDR3 DNA: TGCGCCAGCAGCCCCGCTGGCAATGAGCAGTTCTTC

clone size: .
V gene: TRBV4-3
J gene: TRBJ2-1
D gene: TRBD2
CDR3 protein: CASSQDRLAGVSEQFF
CDR3 DNA: TGCGCCAGCAGCCAAGATCGACTAGCGGGAGTTAGTGAGCAGTTCTTC

clone size: .
V gene: TRBV9
J gene: TRBJ1-1
D gene: .
CDR3 protein: CASSVEGTVNTEAFF
CDR3 DNA: TGTGCCAGCAGCGTAGAAGGTACGGTGAACACTGAAGCTTTCTTT

clone size: .
V gene: TRBV28
J gene: TRBJ1-5
D gene: TRBD1
CDR3 protein: CASSFNPGQGHHQPQHF
CDR3 DNA: TGTGCCAGCAGCTTCAATCCGGGACAGGGACATCATCAGCCCCAGCATTTT

clone size: once
V gene: TRBV7-2
J gene: TRBJ2-7
D gene: .
CDR3 protein: CASRISGENYEQYF
CDR3 DNA: TGTGCCAGCAGAATCTCCGGGGAAAATTACGAGCAGTACTTC

clone size: .
V gene: TRBV7-3
J gene: TRBJ2-1
D gene: .
CDR3 protein: CASSPDWGANSYNEQFF
CDR3 DNA: TGTGCCAGCAGCCCCGATTGGGGAGCCAACTCGTACAATGAGCAGTTCTTC

clone size: .
V gene: TRBV19
J gene: TRBJ2-3
D gene: .
CDR3 protein: CASSIDEGTDTQYF
CDR3 DNA: TGTGCCAGTAGTATAGACGAGGGAACAGATACGCAGTATTTT

clone size: .
V gene: TRBV13
J gene: TRBJ2-1
D gene: TRBD2
CDR3 protein: CASSFRLAGVNEQFF
CDR3 DNA: TGTGCCAGCAGCTTTCGGCTAGCGGGAGTTAATGAGCAGTTCTTC

clone size: .
V gene: TRBV27
J gene: TRBJ2-3
D gene: .
CDR3 protein: CASSLLGLRDTQYF
CDR3 DNA: TGTGCCAGCAGTTTATTAGGTTTGAGGGATACGCAGTATTTT

clone size: .
V gene: TRBV7-2
J gene: TRBJ1-3
D gene: TRBD1
CDR3 protein: CASSFQGQGGTGTGNTIYF
CDR3 DNA: TGTGCCAGCAGCTTTCAAGGGCAGGGGGGGACCGGAACGGGAAACACCATATATTTT

clone size: once
V gene: TRBV4-3
J gene: TRBJ1-3
D gene: .
CDR3 protein: CASSQDPGTGNTIYF
CDR3 DNA: TGCGCCAGCAGCCAAGACCCAGGGACTGGAAACACCATATATTTT

clone size: .
V gene: TRBV5-4
J gene: TRBJ2-7
D gene: .
CDR3 protein: CAAGGKDNEQYF
CDR3 DNA: TGTGCCGCTGGGGGAAAAGACAACGAGCAGTACTTC

clone size: .
V gene: TRBV6-6
J gene: TRBJ2-7
D gene: .
CDR3 protein: CASSYSGVAGQYF
CDR3 DNA: TGTGCCAGCAGTTACTCTGGGGTGGCGGGACAGTACTTC

clone size: .
V gene: TRBV27
J gene: TRBJ1-5
D gene: .
CDR3 protein: CASSPRSGVFSNQPQHF
CDR3 DNA: TGTGCCAGCAGTCCCCGTTCAGGGGTTTTCAGCAATCAGCCCCAGCATTTT

clone size: .
V gene: TRBV9
J gene: TRBJ2-2
D gene: .
CDR3 protein: CASSVAVELMNTGELFF
CDR3 DNA: TGTGCCAGCAGCGTAGCGGTGGAGCTGATGAACACCGGGGAGCTGTTTTTT

clone size: .
V gene: TRBV28
J gene: TRBJ2-1
D gene: .
CDR3 protein: CASSLSRPYNEQFF
CDR3 DNA: TGTGCCAGCAGTTTATCTAGACCATACAATGAGCAGTTCTTC

clone size: .
V gene: TRBV6-1
J gene: TRBJ1-5
D gene: .
CDR3 protein: CASSPDRISNQPQHF
CDR3 DNA: TGTGCCAGCAGTCCGGACAGAATTAGCAATCAGCCCCAGCATTTT

clone size: .
V gene: TRBV9
J gene: TRBJ1-2
D gene: TRBD1
CDR3 protein: CASSATGFYGYTF
CDR3 DNA: TGTGCCAGCAGCGCGACAGGGTTCTATGGCTACACCTTC

clone size: .
V gene: TRBV7-9
J gene: TRBJ2-3
D gene: .
CDR3 protein: CASSLDGGEHLDTQYF
CDR3 DNA: TGTGCCAGCAGCTTAGACGGGGGAGAGCATCTGGATACGCAGTATTTT

clone size: .
V gene: TRBV19
J gene: TRBJ1-1
D gene: .
CDR3 protein: CASSIGYGDTEAFF
CDR3 DNA: TGTGCCAGTAGTATAGGGTACGGGGACACTGAAGCTTTCTTT